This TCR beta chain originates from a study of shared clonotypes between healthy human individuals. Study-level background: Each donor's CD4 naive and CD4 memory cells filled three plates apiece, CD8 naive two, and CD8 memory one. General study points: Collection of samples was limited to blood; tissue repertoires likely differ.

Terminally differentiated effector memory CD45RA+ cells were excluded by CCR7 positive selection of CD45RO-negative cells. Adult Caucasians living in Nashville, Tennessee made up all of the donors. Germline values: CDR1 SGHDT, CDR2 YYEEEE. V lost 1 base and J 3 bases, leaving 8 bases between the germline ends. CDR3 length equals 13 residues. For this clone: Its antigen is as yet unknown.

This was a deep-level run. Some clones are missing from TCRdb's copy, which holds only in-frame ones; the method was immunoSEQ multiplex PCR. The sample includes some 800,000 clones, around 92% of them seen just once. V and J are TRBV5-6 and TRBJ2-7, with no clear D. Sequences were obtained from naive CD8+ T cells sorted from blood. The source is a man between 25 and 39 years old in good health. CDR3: CASSLRSFYEQYF. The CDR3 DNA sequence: TGTGCCAGCAGCTTGAGGAGTTTCTACGAGCAGTACTTC.